A selection of T cell receptor beta chains follows, all from one sample in a study of glioma-infiltrating T cells after dendritic cell vaccination. Assay used: immunoSEQ multiplex PCR; TCRdb lists only in-frame clones, some missing. The sample lists under 70,000 clones, approximately 78% seen once, with less than 9.5% in the top ten. The source material was blood, sampled before dendritic cell vaccination. The receptors were gathered from a human donor with glioblastoma. The conserved cysteine and the conserved F or W are not part of the CDR3 here. A D gene is named only where the DNA matches it firmly.

D gene	V gene	J gene	CDR3 protein
NA	TRBV6-5	TRBJ1-6	ASGLGDNYNSPLH
TRBD2	TRBV2	TRBJ2-2	ASQGLASTGELF
NA	TRBV19	TRBJ1-2	ASSLSGGDYYGYT
NA	TRBV10-2	TRBJ1-1	ASSVGAEVLTEAF
TRBD1	TRBV28	TRBJ1-1	ASSRTGSEAF
TRBD1	TRBV19	TRBJ1-2	ASSPGQGSYGYT
NA	TRBV5-4	TRBJ1-1	ASSPGNGRNTEAF
TRBD1	TRBV5-1	TRBJ1-2	ASSEYRGDYGYT
NA	TRBV6-1	TRBJ2-2	ASSENRATGELF
NA	TRBV5-1	TRBJ2-1	ASSLAFRPGIKINYNEQF
NA	TRBV7-6	TRBJ2-1	ASSLPRGNEQF
NA	TRBV2	TRBJ1-2	ASSENRGNYGYT
TRBD1	TRBV6-6	TRBJ1-2	ASSRQGAGYT
NA	TRBV5-1	TRBJ1-4	ASSTEGLGNEKLF
TRBD2	TRBV5-1	TRBJ2-3	ASSFLSGAITDTQY
TRBD2	TRBV27	TRBJ2-2	ASSLLGLAGGPVTGELF
NA	TRBV7-6	TRBJ1-1	ASSSWQNTEAF
TRBD1	TRBV4-2	TRBJ1-4	ASSQDPDRGGEKLF
NA	TRBV19	TRBJ2-5	ASSSRRGETQY
TRBD1	TRBV27	TRBJ2-1	ASSLQDRVGDQQF
NA	TRBV21-1	TRBJ1-2	ASSEIYRDREAPNYGYT
TRBD1	TRBV18	TRBJ1-1	ASSPRGTGANTEAF
NA	TRBV5-1	TRBJ1-4	ASRSGGNEKLF
NA	TRBV10-3	TRBJ2-3	AISESPGGRDTQY
NA	TRBV6-5	TRBJ2-7	ASSLTTVTYEQY
NA	TRBV27	TRBJ2-3	ASSPHAATSTDTQY
TRBD1	TRBV18	TRBJ2-7	ASSRTGAKYGYEQY
TRBD2	TRBV5-4	TRBJ2-3	ASSPGLAGGPRDTQY
TRBD2	TRBV9	TRBJ2-4	ASSVGSGGANNIQY
NA	TRBV28	TRBJ1-5	ASKPGGYSNQPQH
TRBD1	TRBV28	TRBJ1-6	ASLTGDGSPLH
NA	TRBV18	TRBJ2-5	ASSPGQGQETQY
NA	TRBV6-6	TRBJ2-1	ASSYSVINEQF
TRBD1	TRBV9	TRBJ1-2	ASSVEGQVRNYGYT
NA	TRBV7-2	TRBJ2-5	ASSREIQETQY
NA	TRBV7-2	TRBJ1-4	ASSVPNEEKLF
TRBD2	TRBV11-2	TRBJ2-3	ASSLRWASGGVGTDTQY
TRBD2	TRBV4-1	TRBJ2-3	ASSQDGRVTDTQY
NA	TRBV6-6	TRBJ1-6	ASSPPGVLNSPLH
NA	TRBV28	TRBJ1-2	ASSLGLMGYGYT